This T cell receptor (beta chain) is drawn from a study of blood T cell repertoires in COVID-19. Seattle-derived patients entered the study during active infection and were followed longitudinally. There are 18 residues in the CDR3. Losses at the gene ends were 0 bases for V and 7 bases for J; bases not matched to a gene: 13. CDR1 is LGHDT, CDR2 YNNKEL, per germline (reference sequence). This clone was seen only a few times. Original data processing: Amplified reference gene primers provided the basis for estimating nucleated cell counts. Data came from immunoSEQ multiplex PCR; TCRdb stores just in-frame clones and leaves some out. V and J calls and clone size are copied from that table; D and trimming were computed from the DNA. This sample has a few hundred thousand clones; over 70% occur once, and the top ten carry around 9.6%.

The chain couples TRBV3-1 (or the pseudogene TRBV3-2) to TRBJ1-2; 11 positions agree with TRBD1. This sequence originates from a woman between 65 and 79 years old with COVID-19, enrolled during active disease. The specimen was peripheral blood. DNA for the CDR3: TGTGCCAGCAGCCAAGAACAACCTGGACAGGGGGCAGTGGGTGGCTACACCTTC. Translated, it gives CASSQEQPGQGAVGGYTF.